Listed below are T cell receptor beta chains from one sample, sequenced in a study of cytomegalovirus exposure and HLA in healthy donors. Repertoires were generated with immunoSEQ multiplex PCR, while TCRdb's copy carries only in-frame clones and drops some. This sample has more than 150,000 clones; 65% to 85% occur once, and the top ten carry 3.8%. The sample was PBMCs. These TCRs come from a man aged 45 to 65 in good health and CMV-seronegative. Each CDR3 is given with its conserved first and last residue. A D gene is named only where the DNA matches it firmly. The listing skips clone size in some rows; elsewhere it reads once, few, many or a size class.

cdr3_nt: TGTGCCAGCAGCGAAGCCCTCGGGGGTTTGGGCAATCAGCCCCAGCATTTT
cdr3_aa: CASSEALGGLGNQPQHF
j_call: TRBJ1-5
clone_size: once
d_call: -
v_call: TRBV5-8

cdr3_nt: TGTGCCAGCAGCGTAACCCCCGGGTTGGACATTCAGTACTTC
cdr3_aa: CASSVTPGLDIQYF
j_call: TRBJ2-4
clone_size: once
d_call: -
v_call: TRBV9

cdr3_nt: TGTGCCAGCAGTGAGAGGGAGACCCAGTACTTC
cdr3_aa: CASSERETQYF
j_call: TRBJ2-5
clone_size: -
d_call: -
v_call: TRBV2

cdr3_nt: TGTGCTAGTGGTTTGGCTACCGGGACAGGGGGGGGGTCACCCCTCCACTTT
cdr3_aa: CASGLATGTGGGSPLHF
j_call: TRBJ1-6
clone_size: -
d_call: TRBD1
v_call: TRBV12-5

cdr3_nt: TGTGCCAGTAGTATAGATCCAGGGTACCTTGGCTACACCTTC
cdr3_aa: CASSIDPGYLGYTF
j_call: TRBJ1-2
clone_size: -
d_call: -
v_call: TRBV19

cdr3_nt: TGTGCCAGTAGTATGGAGGGGACAGCCTCTGGAAACACCATATATTTT
cdr3_aa: CASSMEGTASGNTIYF
j_call: TRBJ1-3
clone_size: -
d_call: TRBD1
v_call: TRBV19

cdr3_nt: TGTGCCAGCAGCGGGGGGTTGCTTGGGGACTATGGCTACACCTTC
cdr3_aa: CASSGGLLGDYGYTF
j_call: TRBJ1-2
clone_size: -
d_call: -
v_call: TRBV27

cdr3_nt: TGTGCCAGCAGTGACAAGGCAGGGGGCCCCCACGAGCAGTACTTC
cdr3_aa: CASSDKAGGPHEQYF
j_call: TRBJ2-7
clone_size: -
d_call: TRBD1
v_call: TRBV6-1

cdr3_nt: TGTGCCAGCAGCGCTCGGGGACAGCGACTCTATGGCTACACCTTC
cdr3_aa: CASSARGQRLYGYTF
j_call: TRBJ1-2
clone_size: -
d_call: TRBD1
v_call: TRBV7-9

cdr3_nt: TGCGCCAGCAGCTCGAACGGACACCGCTACGAGCAGTACTTC
cdr3_aa: CASSSNGHRYEQYF
j_call: TRBJ2-7
clone_size: -
d_call: -
v_call: TRBV5-1

cdr3_nt: TGTGCCAGCAGCCCAGGGACACGCCAGTACTTC
cdr3_aa: CASSPGTRQYF
j_call: TRBJ2-5
clone_size: -
d_call: -
v_call: TRBV7-2

cdr3_nt: TGTGCCAGTCCGACCGGACAGCCCAGCGAGCAGTACTTC
cdr3_aa: CASPTGQPSEQYF
j_call: TRBJ2-7
clone_size: -
d_call: -
v_call: TRBV2

cdr3_nt: TGTGCCACCAGCAGTGGCGGGACAGGGGGCTACTATGGCTACACCTTC
cdr3_aa: CATSSGGTGGYYGYTF
j_call: TRBJ1-2
clone_size: -
d_call: TRBD1
v_call: TRBV15

cdr3_nt: TGTGCCAGCAGCCAAGGTCGCCGGGCGGGGAATGAAAAACTGTTTTTT
cdr3_aa: CASSQGRRAGNEKLFF
j_call: TRBJ1-4
clone_size: -
d_call: -
v_call: TRBV14

cdr3_nt: TGTGCCATCAGCGCTGAACAGGGCCAGCCCCAGCATTTT
cdr3_aa: CAISAEQGQPQHF
j_call: TRBJ1-5
clone_size: -
d_call: -
v_call: TRBV10-3

cdr3_nt: TGCGCCAGCAGCTTGACTAGCGGGGGTTACAATGAGCAGTTCTTC
cdr3_aa: CASSLTSGGYNEQFF
j_call: TRBJ2-1
clone_size: once
d_call: TRBD2
v_call: TRBV5-1

cdr3_nt: TGTGCCAGCAGCTGGACTAGCGGGGGCGCGAACACCTACGAGCAGTACTTC
cdr3_aa: CASSWTSGGANTYEQYF
j_call: TRBJ2-7
clone_size: -
d_call: TRBD2
v_call: TRBV5-8

cdr3_nt: TGTTCCAGCAGCTCGACAGGGGCCCTCCTCGTGACCCAGTACTTC
cdr3_aa: CSSSSTGALLVTQYF
j_call: TRBJ2-5
clone_size: once
d_call: TRBD1
v_call: TRBV7-9